This is a list of T cell receptor beta chains from one sample in a study of shared clonotypes between healthy human individuals. Sequencing was performed with immunoSEQ multiplex PCR; in TCRdb, only in-frame clones are kept and a portion is missing. Of a few hundred thousand clones in the sample, about 96% were seen once. Sequenced: naive CD4+ T cells sorted from blood. Every receptor here comes from a woman aged 25-40 years in good health. Both conserved end residues are part of each CDR3. The D gene is left open where the match is weak. Clone size, where shown, is once, few, many, or a class for clones that have expanded.

j_call: TRBJ2-1; clone_size: -; d_call: TRBD2; v_call: TRBV4-1; cdr3_aa: CASSLGTSGTGREQFF; cdr3_nt: TGCGCCAGCAGCCTGGGGACTAGCGGGACAGGTCGTGAGCAGTTCTTC
j_call: TRBJ2-7; clone_size: -; d_call: TRBD1; v_call: TRBV4-1; cdr3_aa: CASSQMTDRDEQYF; cdr3_nt: TGCGCCAGCAGCCAAATGACCGACAGGGACGAGCAGTACTTC
j_call: TRBJ1-1; clone_size: -; d_call: -; v_call: TRBV28; cdr3_aa: CASSLRSPVDTEAFF; cdr3_nt: TGTGCCAGCAGTCTGCGGAGCCCAGTGGACACTGAAGCTTTCTTT
j_call: TRBJ2-2; clone_size: -; d_call: -; v_call: TRBV1; cdr3_aa: CTSRAASGQGNTGELFF; cdr3_nt: TGCACCAGCAGGGCTGCCTCGGGACAGGGGAACACCGGGGAGCTGTTTTTT
j_call: TRBJ2-3; clone_size: -; d_call: -; v_call: TRBV6-1; cdr3_aa: CASSDSRAGTDTQYF; cdr3_nt: TGTGCCAGCAGTGACTCGCGGGCGGGCACAGATACGCAGTATTTT
j_call: TRBJ1-2; clone_size: -; d_call: -; v_call: TRBV9; cdr3_aa: CASSVGGQGLNYGYTF; cdr3_nt: TGTGCCAGCAGCGTAGGCGGCCAGGGCCTTAACTATGGCTACACCTTC
j_call: TRBJ2-5; clone_size: -; d_call: TRBD1; v_call: TRBV11-2; cdr3_aa: CASRQGQETQYF; cdr3_nt: TGTGCCAGCCGACAGGGCCAAGAGACCCAGTACTTC
j_call: TRBJ2-3; clone_size: -; d_call: TRBD2; v_call: TRBV5-1; cdr3_aa: CASNQRESDTQYF; cdr3_nt: TGCGCCAGCAACCAGCGGGAGTCAGATACGCAGTATTTT
j_call: TRBJ2-1; clone_size: -; d_call: -; v_call: TRBV11-2; cdr3_aa: CASSLGTLRDEQFF; cdr3_nt: TGTGCCAGCAGCTTAGGGACATTAAGGGATGAGCAGTTCTTC
j_call: TRBJ2-3; clone_size: -; d_call: -; v_call: TRBV7-9; cdr3_aa: CASSFEQEVTDTQYF; cdr3_nt: TGTGCCAGCAGCTTCGAACAGGAGGTCACAGATACGCAGTATTTT
j_call: TRBJ1-6; clone_size: -; d_call: -; v_call: TRBV28; cdr3_aa: CASSRRGVGTSPLHF; cdr3_nt: TGTGCCAGCAGCCGACGCGGGGTGGGGACCTCACCCCTCCACTTT
j_call: TRBJ2-2; clone_size: -; d_call: -; v_call: TRBV6-5; cdr3_aa: CASSRTVTGELFF; cdr3_nt: TGTGCCAGCAGTCGGACAGTAACCGGGGAGCTGTTTTTT
j_call: TRBJ1-5; clone_size: -; d_call: -; v_call: TRBV28; cdr3_aa: CASRIDGPQPQHF; cdr3_nt: TGTGCCAGCAGAATAGACGGGCCTCAGCCCCAGCATTTT
j_call: TRBJ1-5; clone_size: -; d_call: TRBD1; v_call: TRBV28; cdr3_aa: CASSWDRGGNQPQHF; cdr3_nt: TGTGCCAGCAGTTGGGACAGGGGCGGCAATCAGCCCCAGCATTTT
j_call: TRBJ1-5; clone_size: -; d_call: -; v_call: TRBV2; cdr3_aa: CASSEAGGRRRKGDQPQHF; cdr3_nt: TGTGCCAGCAGTGAAGCGGGGGGGCGAAGGCGGAAAGGAGATCAGCCCCAGCATTTT
j_call: TRBJ2-3; clone_size: -; d_call: -; v_call: TRBV5-4; cdr3_aa: CASKASTDTQYF; cdr3_nt: TGTGCCAGCAAAGCTAGCACAGATACGCAGTATTTT
j_call: TRBJ1-3; clone_size: -; d_call: TRBD1; v_call: TRBV6-6; cdr3_aa: CASSPGQGTPGNTIYF; cdr3_nt: TGTGCCAGCAGCCCGGGACAGGGGACTCCTGGAAACACCATATATTTT
j_call: TRBJ1-1; clone_size: -; d_call: -; v_call: TRBV2; cdr3_aa: CASSEDAGGSTEAFF; cdr3_nt: TGTGCCAGCAGTGAAGATGCAGGAGGGTCCACTGAAGCTTTCTTT
j_call: TRBJ1-5; clone_size: -; d_call: -; v_call: TRBV27; cdr3_aa: CASSFRTGPRYQPQHF; cdr3_nt: TGTGCCAGCAGTTTCCGTACGGGCCCACGGTATCAGCCCCAGCATTTT
j_call: TRBJ1-4; clone_size: -; d_call: -; v_call: TRBV5-1; cdr3_aa: CASSLDRSGEKLFF; cdr3_nt: TGCGCCAGCAGCTTGGACAGGTCCGGTGAAAAACTGTTTTTT
j_call: TRBJ2-2; clone_size: once; d_call: -; v_call: TRBV11-3; cdr3_aa: CASSGGPNTGELFF; cdr3_nt: TGTGCCAGCAGTGGGGGGCCGAACACCGGGGAGCTGTTTTTT
j_call: TRBJ2-2; clone_size: -; d_call: -; v_call: TRBV12-5; cdr3_aa: CASADRPGESNTGELFF; cdr3_nt: TGTGCTAGTGCCGACCGTCCGGGGGAGTCGAACACCGGGGAGCTGTTTTTT
j_call: TRBJ2-1; clone_size: -; d_call: -; v_call: TRBV5-1; cdr3_aa: CASSFHPGSSYNEQFF; cdr3_nt: TGCGCCAGCAGCTTCCATCCCGGGAGCTCCTACAATGAGCAGTTCTTC
j_call: TRBJ2-2; clone_size: -; d_call: -; v_call: TRBV7-3; cdr3_aa: CASSFQTTGELFF; cdr3_nt: TGTGCCAGCAGCTTTCAGACTACCGGGGAGCTGTTTTTT
j_call: TRBJ2-7; clone_size: -; d_call: -; v_call: TRBV6-6; cdr3_aa: CASSYDGKSSYEQYF; cdr3_nt: TGTGCCAGCAGTTACGACGGAAAGTCCTCCTACGAGCAGTACTTC
j_call: TRBJ2-1; clone_size: few; d_call: TRBD2; v_call: TRBV2; cdr3_aa: CASRSGSSYNEQFF; cdr3_nt: TGTGCCAGCAGAAGCGGGAGCTCCTACAATGAGCAGTTCTTC
j_call: TRBJ1-3; clone_size: -; d_call: -; v_call: TRBV7-9; cdr3_aa: CASSPGEGNTIYF; cdr3_nt: TGTGCCAGCAGCCCAGGGGAGGGAAATACCATATATTTT
j_call: TRBJ2-1; clone_size: -; d_call: TRBD2; v_call: TRBV18; cdr3_aa: CASSPFHGLADLYNEQFF; cdr3_nt: TGTGCCAGCTCACCATTTCATGGACTAGCGGACCTCTACAATGAGCAGTTCTTC
j_call: TRBJ1-5; clone_size: -; d_call: -; v_call: TRBV10-3; cdr3_aa: CAISVSGRNQPQHF; cdr3_nt: TGTGCCATCAGTGTGTCGGGTCGCAATCAGCCCCAGCATTTT
j_call: TRBJ2-7; clone_size: -; d_call: TRBD1; v_call: TRBV5-1; cdr3_aa: CASSLRQGAYEQYF; cdr3_nt: TGCGCCAGCAGCTTACGACAGGGGGCCTACGAGCAGTACTTC
j_call: TRBJ2-7; clone_size: -; d_call: -; v_call: TRBV30; cdr3_aa: CAWSAWAYEQYF; cdr3_nt: TGTGCCTGGAGTGCTTGGGCCTACGAGCAGTACTTC
j_call: TRBJ2-7; clone_size: -; d_call: -; v_call: TRBV6-5; cdr3_aa: CASSGTMTYEQYF; cdr3_nt: TGTGCCAGCAGTGGGACAATGACCTACGAGCAGTACTTC
j_call: TRBJ2-1; clone_size: -; d_call: TRBD2; v_call: TRBV19; cdr3_aa: CASSTRLAGNEQFF; cdr3_nt: TGTGCCAGTAGTACCCGACTAGCGGGCAATGAGCAGTTCTTC
j_call: TRBJ1-2; clone_size: -; d_call: TRBD1; v_call: TRBV2; cdr3_aa: CASSPLGTGDGYTF; cdr3_nt: TGTGCCAGCAGTCCCTTAGGGACAGGGGATGGCTACACCTTC
j_call: TRBJ2-3; clone_size: -; d_call: -; v_call: TRBV28; cdr3_aa: CASSFGSDTQYF; cdr3_nt: TGTGCCAGCAGTTTTGGTTCAGATACGCAGTATTTT